This T cell receptor (beta chain) is from a study of identical twins. TCRdb reanalysed the 5' RACE reads using MiXCR and keeps one entry per CDR3 protein. This table has approximately 500,000 distinct CDR3 sequences, 20% to 25% appearing once. This same sample was also taken into another study, of T cells expressing NK-cell markers. As that report states: Dominant NKG2C+ clonotypes in roughly 6 donors made up about 1.0-7.0% of CD8+ T cells. The CD3+CD56-NKG2C+ fraction was also led by these clonotypes in a handful of donors.

The TCR originated in a woman aged 18-29 years in good health. Sample: CD4+ T cells sorted from blood.

CDR3 bases: TGTGCCAGCAGTTTAGGACCTGAATACGAGCAGTACTTC. It encodes CASSLGPEYEQYF. This rearrangement joins TRBV12-3 or TRBV12-4 to TRBJ2-7; D remains unclear. CDR3 length equals 13 residues. V gave up 1 base and J gave up 4 bases, with 8 bases separating them.